This TCR beta chain comes out of a study of cytomegalovirus exposure and HLA in healthy donors (dated by TCRdb to the late 2010s). Notes on the research overall: An earlier analysis of about 560 of the donors reported over 250 Gb of sequence data and approximately 120 million unique TCR beta sequences obtained from approximately 180 million T cells. About 300 gigabases of sequencing data and approximately 85 million unique TCR sequences were included in an early release covering 500 to 750 HLA-typed donors. Of the approximately 400 genotyped donors, approximately 83% fell in the genetic ancestry cluster associated with self-reported Caucasian donors. The aim of the study was to test whether cataloging public T cell receptors could identify signatures of past pathogen exposure. Using immunosequencing, the study profiled T cell repertoires from roughly 650 subjects and related those repertoires to cytomegalovirus serostatus. In addition to the first cohort of several hundred subjects, a separate validation cohort of over 90 different subjects was used. To predict cytomegalovirus infection status, the study combined high-throughput TCR immunosequencing, statistical association of individual TCRs with disease status, and machine learning. To study patterns of TCR occurrence, a later analysis re-analyzed previously published TCR beta repertoires from just over 650 donors and added high-resolution HLA genotyping. The later analysis used no new phenotypic data to find candidate immune exposures, relying instead on TCR beta sequences and their occurrence across donors. An earlier analysis of nearly 600 of the donors applied high-throughput TCR beta sequencing to assess whether each TCR beta V gene segment acted as functional or pseudogenic. Alongside the repertoire data, information on donor age, sex, ethnicity and CMV serostatus was compiled. Genome-wide SNP genotypes for about three fifths of the roughly 670 donors were used in a later genetic analysis, which treated that subset as a discovery cohort. Every discovery cohort repertoire had been produced on one sequencing platform. Class I and class II HLA loci were covered by the typing at four-digit resolution. Typing coverage differed by locus: A, B, C, DRB1 and DQB1 were typed in about 620-630 donors, DQA1 in 500 to 550, DPA1 in approximately 610, and DPB1 in just under 490. Because of strong linkage in the cohort, a few DR-DQ haplotypes were treated as single units for association and clustering. Across roughly 420 genotyped donors of the cohort, an average of about 240,000 unique TCR beta nucleotide sequences per donor were sequenced, and roughly 20% of those sequences were non-productive.

There are a few counts of this clone. Its target antigen remains unknown. No base quality information exists; no much larger clone differs at one position. In total, about 650 healthy bone marrow donors made up the cohort. Cohort members were all nominally healthy when sampled, although unrecorded immune exposures were likely present. CMV serostatus was recorded as positive for about 300 and negative for about half of the 666 cohort members, whereas no CMV serostatus was recorded for the donor in question. A peripheral blood sample was collected from each donor, and TCR beta sequencing was performed on peripheral blood mononuclear cells. The Qiagen DNeasy Blood Extraction Kit was used to extract genomic DNA from the blood cell samples. V gives up 6 bases and J gives up 1 base, and the segment between their germline ends measures 6 bases. The CDR3 contains 12 residues, cysteine and phenylalanine counted. Left in the record is the CDR3 DNA by itself, 36 bases read in frame from the first base. From a lookup of the germline V gene, CDR1 and CDR2 are ENHRY and SYGVKD.

Library preparation was by the immunoSEQ multiplex PCR assay. The multiplex PCR relied on a mix of 60 forward primers for TCR Vbeta segments and 13 reverse primers for TCR Jbeta segments. The CDR3 region of rearranged TCR beta genes was amplified from genomic DNA with a multiplex PCR assay. The Illumina HiSeq System was used to sequence the amplified TCR beta libraries as 87-base-pair reads. The study's processing was this. A later analysis counted around 72 million unique TCR beta chains across the 666 repertoires, and 9 million to 14 million of these chains were shared by at least two donors. Raw reads were error-corrected and collapsed into unique sequences by a nearest-neighbor algorithm in which closely related sequences were merged to remove PCR and sequencing errors. Alignment of CDR3 sequences to IMGT reference sequences was used to assign V, D and J gene segments. Each retained sequence needed at least a six-nucleotide match to both a V gene segment and a J gene segment. A rearrangement counted as productive if the CDR3 had no stop codons and remained in frame with V and J, and every other rearrangement counted as non-productive. Following IMGT convention, CDR3 was defined as the stretch from the second conserved V-encoded cysteine to the conserved J-encoded phenylalanine. The earlier analysis of 500 to 750 of the donors excluded any sequence lacking an unambiguous match to a single V gene segment. In an earlier analysis of several hundred of the donors, V segments were called functional above 56.7% productive rearrangements and were called segregating when the between-donor standard deviation exceeded 5%. A statistical classification framework was developed to diagnose cytomegalovirus status using the catalog of TCR beta chain sequences. A later analysis assigned V and J genes by comparing TCR nucleotide sequences with IMGT/GENE-DB human TR gene sequences. In a later analysis, CDR3 sequences and most-parsimonious VDJ recombination scenarios were assigned using the TCRdist pipeline. In a later analysis, each TCR beta chain was defined by its CDR3 amino acid sequence together with its V-gene family, and reads lacking a unique V-gene family were excluded. To address suspected cross-contamination and a sequencing artifact, a later analysis removed approximately 600 highly shared, low-generation-probability nucleotide sequences. For each public chain, a later analysis derived a clonal expansion index from normalized ranks of inferred template counts within each repertoire. A later analysis computed generation probabilities with a VDJ recombination model fitted to out-of-frame rearrangements, and checked the results against IGoR. In a later analysis, TCR-TCR, TCR-HLA and TCR-CMV co-occurrence was scored with hypergeometric tests, and a repertoire-size bias correction was applied to TCR pairs. In a later analysis, false discovery rates were estimated by permuting HLA or CMV assignments 20 times. A later analysis grouped co-occurring TCRs with DBSCAN, adding TCRdist sequence similarity when clustering within HLA-allele-positive subsets. Co-occurrence clustering excluded repertoires with fewer than 30,000 or more than 120,000 public chains, plus five with anomalous nucleotide sharing. Held by TCRdb, this immuneACCESS table contains in-frame sequences only and omits some clones. Under half of the omission traces to an unresolved V gene where checked; the cause of the rest is unknown. Clone size and the V and J calls come from that table; the DNA yielded D and trimming. This sample gives roughly 40,000 clones in total; about 50% of them show up just once. The ten top clones hold around 10% of the sample.

What the research found in general, with its limitations: The presence/absence analyses assumed that sequencing depth was roughly uniform across donors, and that assumption may not be true. According to a later analysis, most CMV-associated TCR beta chains appeared to be HLA-restricted, and the HLA associations seemed to be driven largely by CMV exposure. A total of 150 to 200 TCR beta chains were listed by the study as associated with cytomegalovirus. In vitro tests confirmed that three of the cytomegalovirus-associated TCR beta chains recognize cytomegalovirus antigens. When HLA alleles, especially DR and DQ, strongly co-occurred, TCR associations were difficult to assign to individual alleles. Some IMGT-functional V segments, including TRBV6-2 and TRBV6-3, could not be told apart with the 87-base-pair reads, so those segments were excluded. A further reported finding was that TCR beta sequences accurately predicted the HLA-A and HLA-B alleles for most subjects in the first cohort. In an earlier analysis of some 500 of the donors, most TCR beta V segments appeared in productive rearrangements about 87% or about 30% of the time, broadly matching IMGT annotations. Immune exposure information for the cohort was limited to CMV serostatus. It was suggested by the authors that the approach could potentially be generalized to other disease states and immunological phenotypes. An association between a missense DCLRE1C variant and V-gene and J-gene trimming of TCR beta chains was found in a later genetic analysis and replicated in an independent cohort. The cohort was sequenced for TCR beta chains only, and without alpha or paired-chain data the features that could be detected were limited. Specific HLA alleles were associated with 16,951 TCR beta sequences at a false discovery rate of 0.05 in a later analysis. According to a later genetic analysis, donors in an Asian-associated ancestry cluster had fewer N-insertions in productive TCRs than the roughly 660-donor mean. Cytomegalovirus status was reported to be diagnosed by the classifier with high specificity and sensitivity in both the original and validation cohorts. Correlated functional status among segregating V segments might be attributable to linkage disequilibrium, but an unknown experimental factor could not be ruled out. A later analysis found that TCR association rates varied across HLA loci, with DRB1 alleles showing the most associated TCRs and HLA-C alleles the fewest. In a later analysis, HLA-associated TCR beta chains showed more clonal expansion and lower generation probabilities than non-associated chains that were equally common. HLA typing was unavailable for some donors at each locus, so association tests used only the typed subset. In a later analysis, several top co-occurrence clusters were reported to appear linked to parvovirus B19, influenza, CMV and Epstein-Barr virus. The sequencing pipeline was judged likely to have produced a cluster of highly shared sequence variants as a technical artifact. Most TCR sequences were seen in very few donors, while some public TCRs were found in many individuals. The earlier analysis of a few hundred of the donors excluded around 17 rarely observed V segments, including chromosome 9 orphons, because counts were too low.

This receptor was obtained from a human donor in good health. The chain employs TRBV10-3 and TRBJ1-1; the best D guess is TRBD1, with 6 bases matching. The specimen sequenced was PBMCs. Here the CDR3 is given as CAIRQGNTEAFF. The bases read TGTGCCATCAGACAGGGGAACACTGAAGCTTTCTTT.